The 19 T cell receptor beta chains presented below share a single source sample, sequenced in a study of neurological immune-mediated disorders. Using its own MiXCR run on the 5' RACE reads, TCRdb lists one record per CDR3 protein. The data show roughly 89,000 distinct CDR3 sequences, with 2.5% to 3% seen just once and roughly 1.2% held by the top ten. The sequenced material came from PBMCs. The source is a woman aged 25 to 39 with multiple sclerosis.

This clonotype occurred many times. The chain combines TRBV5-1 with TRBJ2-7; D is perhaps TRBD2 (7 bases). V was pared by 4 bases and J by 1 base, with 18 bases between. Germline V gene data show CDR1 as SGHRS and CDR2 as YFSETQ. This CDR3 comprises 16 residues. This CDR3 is CASSPGASGYSYEQYF. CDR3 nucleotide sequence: TGCGCCAGCAGCCCGGGGGCTAGCGGATATTCCTACGAGCAGTACTTC.

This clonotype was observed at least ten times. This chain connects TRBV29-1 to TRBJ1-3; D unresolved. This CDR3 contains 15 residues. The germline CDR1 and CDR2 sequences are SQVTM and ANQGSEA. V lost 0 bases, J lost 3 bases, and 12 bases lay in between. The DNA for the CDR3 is TGCAGCGTTGAAGATCTTGGGTCGGATGGAAACACCATATATTTT. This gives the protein CSVEDLGSDGNTIYF.

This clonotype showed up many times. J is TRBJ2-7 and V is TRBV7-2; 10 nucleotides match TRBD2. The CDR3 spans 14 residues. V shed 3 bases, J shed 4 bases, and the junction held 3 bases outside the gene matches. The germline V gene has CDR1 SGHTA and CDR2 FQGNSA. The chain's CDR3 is CASSFLAGEYEQYF. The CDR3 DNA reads TGTGCCAGCAGCTTTCTAGCGGGAGAATACGAGCAGTACTTC.

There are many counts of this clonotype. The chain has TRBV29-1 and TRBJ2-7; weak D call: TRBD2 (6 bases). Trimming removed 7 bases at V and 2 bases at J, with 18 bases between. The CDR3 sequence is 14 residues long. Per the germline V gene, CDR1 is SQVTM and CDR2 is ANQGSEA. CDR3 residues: CSGPGSSTPYEQYF. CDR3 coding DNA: TGCAGCGGCCCCGGGAGCTCCACCCCCTACGAGCAGTACTTC.

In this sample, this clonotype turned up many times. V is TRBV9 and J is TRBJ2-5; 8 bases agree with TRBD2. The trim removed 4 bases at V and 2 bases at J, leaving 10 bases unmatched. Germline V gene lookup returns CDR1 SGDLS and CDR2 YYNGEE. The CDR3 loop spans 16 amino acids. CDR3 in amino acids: CASSRRGGGRQETQYF. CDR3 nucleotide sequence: TGTGCCAGCAGCCGAAGGGGGGGCGGGAGGCAAGAGACCCAGTACTTC.

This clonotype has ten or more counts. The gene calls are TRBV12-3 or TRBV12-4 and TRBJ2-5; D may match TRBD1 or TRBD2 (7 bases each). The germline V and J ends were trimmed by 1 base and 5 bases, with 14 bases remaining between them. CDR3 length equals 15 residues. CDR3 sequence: CASSLGYRGGETQYF. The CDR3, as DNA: TGTGCCAGCAGTTTAGGATACAGGGGAGGGGAGACCCAGTACTTC.

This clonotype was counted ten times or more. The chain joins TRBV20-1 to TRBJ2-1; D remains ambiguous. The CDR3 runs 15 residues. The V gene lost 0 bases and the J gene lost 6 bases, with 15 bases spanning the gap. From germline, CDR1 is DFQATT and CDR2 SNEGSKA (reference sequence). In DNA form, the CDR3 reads TGCAGTGCTAGAGATCCGGTGGGGTTAGGCAATGAGCAGTTCTTC. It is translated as CSARDPVGLGNEQFF.

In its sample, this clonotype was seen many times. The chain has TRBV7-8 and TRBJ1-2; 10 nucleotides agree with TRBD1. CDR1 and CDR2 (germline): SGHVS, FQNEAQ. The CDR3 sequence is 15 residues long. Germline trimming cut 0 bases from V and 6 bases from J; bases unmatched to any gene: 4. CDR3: CASSLARTGGNGYTF. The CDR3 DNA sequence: TGTGCCAGCAGCTTAGCGCGGACAGGGGGAAATGGCTACACCTTC.

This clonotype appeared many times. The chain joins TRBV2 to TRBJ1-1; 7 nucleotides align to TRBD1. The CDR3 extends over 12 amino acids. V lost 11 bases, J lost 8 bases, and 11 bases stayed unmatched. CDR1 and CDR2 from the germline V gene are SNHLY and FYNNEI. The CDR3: CACPVTGAEAFF. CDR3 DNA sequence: TGTGCCTGTCCCGTTACAGGGGCCGAAGCTTTCTTT.

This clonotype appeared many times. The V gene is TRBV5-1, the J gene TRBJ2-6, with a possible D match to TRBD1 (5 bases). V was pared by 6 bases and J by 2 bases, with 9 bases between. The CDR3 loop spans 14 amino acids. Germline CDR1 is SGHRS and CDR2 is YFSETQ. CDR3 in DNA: TGCGCCAGCATGCCGACAGCTGGGGCCAACGTCCTGACTTTC. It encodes CASMPTAGANVLTF.

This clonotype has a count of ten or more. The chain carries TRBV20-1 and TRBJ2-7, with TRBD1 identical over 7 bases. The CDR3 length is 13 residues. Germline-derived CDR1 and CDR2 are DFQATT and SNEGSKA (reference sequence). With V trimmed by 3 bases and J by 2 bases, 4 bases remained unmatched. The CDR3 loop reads CSASRGNTYEQYF. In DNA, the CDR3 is TGCAGTGCTAGCAGGGGGAATACCTACGAGCAGTACTTC.

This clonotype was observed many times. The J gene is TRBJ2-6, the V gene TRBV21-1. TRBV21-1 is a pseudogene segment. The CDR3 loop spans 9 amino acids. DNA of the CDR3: TGTGCCGTCTATATTGGCCTGACTTTC. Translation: CAVYIGLTF.

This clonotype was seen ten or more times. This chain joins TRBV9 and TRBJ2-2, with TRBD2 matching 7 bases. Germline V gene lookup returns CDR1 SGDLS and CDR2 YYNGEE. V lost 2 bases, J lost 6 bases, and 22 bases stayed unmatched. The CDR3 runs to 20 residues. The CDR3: CASSVHERTRNNGDAGELFF. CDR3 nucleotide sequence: TGTGCCAGCAGCGTCCATGAGAGGACTAGAAATAATGGGGATGCCGGGGAGCTGTTTTTT.

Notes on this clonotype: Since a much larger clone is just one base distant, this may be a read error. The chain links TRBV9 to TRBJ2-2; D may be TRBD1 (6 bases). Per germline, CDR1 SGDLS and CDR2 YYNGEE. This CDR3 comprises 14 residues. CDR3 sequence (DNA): TGTGCCAGCAGCGCCGGACGGGACACCGGGGCGCTGTTTTTT. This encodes CASSAGRDTGALFF.

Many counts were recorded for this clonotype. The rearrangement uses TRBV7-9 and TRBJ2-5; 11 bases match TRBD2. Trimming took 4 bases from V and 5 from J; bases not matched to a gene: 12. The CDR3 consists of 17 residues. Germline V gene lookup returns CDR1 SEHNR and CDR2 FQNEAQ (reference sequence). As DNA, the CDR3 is TGTGCCAGCAGCTCGCCCCCCGCTTCTAGCGGGAGGGAGACCCAGTACTTC. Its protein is CASSSPPASSGRETQYF.

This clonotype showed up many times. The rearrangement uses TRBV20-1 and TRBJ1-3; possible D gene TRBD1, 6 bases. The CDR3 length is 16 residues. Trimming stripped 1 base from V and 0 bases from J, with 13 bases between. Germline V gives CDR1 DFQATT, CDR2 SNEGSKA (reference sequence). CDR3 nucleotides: TGCAGTGCTAGAGTGCTGGGACACAACTCTGGAAACACCATATATTTT. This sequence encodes CSARVLGHNSGNTIYF.

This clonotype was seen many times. The CDR3 DNA sequence: TGTGCCAGCAGTCTTCCCAGGGGGCAATCGGACCAGCCCCAGCATTTT. It is translated as CASSLPRGQSDQPQHF. The V call is TRBV6-6, the J call TRBJ1-5, with 8 bases fitting TRBD1. V shed 5 bases and J 7 bases; nucleotides not matched to a gene: 13. CDR3 length equals 16 residues. Germline V gene sequence: CDR1 MNHNY, CDR2 SVGAGI (reference sequence).

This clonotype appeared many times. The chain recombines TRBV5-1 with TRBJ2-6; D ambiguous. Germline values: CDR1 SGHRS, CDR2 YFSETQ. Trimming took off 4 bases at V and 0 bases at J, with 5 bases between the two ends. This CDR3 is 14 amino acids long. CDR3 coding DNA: TGCGCCAGCAGCCCCAACTCTGGGGCCAACGTCCTGACTTTC. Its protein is CASSPNSGANVLTF.

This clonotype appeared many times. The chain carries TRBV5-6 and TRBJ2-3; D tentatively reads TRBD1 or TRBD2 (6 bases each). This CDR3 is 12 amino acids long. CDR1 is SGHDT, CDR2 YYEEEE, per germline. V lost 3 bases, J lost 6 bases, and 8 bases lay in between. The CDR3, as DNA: TGTGCCAGCAGCTCGGGGGCGGATACGCAGTATTTT. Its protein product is CASSSGADTQYF. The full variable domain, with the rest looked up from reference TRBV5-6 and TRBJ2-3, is DAGVTQSPTHLIKTRGQQVTLRCSPKSGHDTVSWYQQALGQGPQFIFQYYEEEERQRGNFPDRFSGHQFPNYSSELNVNALLLGDSALYLCASSSGADTQYFGPGTRLTVL.